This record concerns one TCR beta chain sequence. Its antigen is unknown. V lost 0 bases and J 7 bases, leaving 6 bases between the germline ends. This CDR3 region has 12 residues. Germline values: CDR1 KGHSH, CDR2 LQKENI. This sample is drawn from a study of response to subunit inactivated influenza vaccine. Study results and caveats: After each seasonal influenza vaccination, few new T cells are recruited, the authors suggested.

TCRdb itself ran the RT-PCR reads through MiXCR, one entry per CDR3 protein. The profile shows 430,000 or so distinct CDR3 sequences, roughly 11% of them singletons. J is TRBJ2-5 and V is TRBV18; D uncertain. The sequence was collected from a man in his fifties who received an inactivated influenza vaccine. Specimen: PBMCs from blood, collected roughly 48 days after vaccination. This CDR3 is CASSPPGLTQYF. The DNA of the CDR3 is TGTGCCAGCTCACCACCGGGCTTGACCCAGTACTTC.